The 31 T cell receptor beta chains below were found in one sample sequenced in a study of CD8 T cells in Susac syndrome. A quantity of about 0.45 to 1 ug RNA underwent reverse transcription using random hexamers. TCRdb redid the calling of the immunoSEQ multiplex PCR reads with MiXCR, one entry per CDR3 protein. The sample has some 450,000 distinct CDR3 sequences; more than 70% are singletons. Sequenced material: CD8+ T cells from PBMCs. The receptors shown here come from a human donor with multiple sclerosis.

The rearrangement uses TRBV29-1 and TRBJ1-1; 8 nucleotides agree with TRBD1. This CDR3 is 14 amino acids long. Germline V gives CDR1 SQVTM, CDR2 ANQGSEA. The V segment lost 6 bases and the J segment 1 base; nucleotides outside the gene matches: 7. The CDR3 region has the DNA TGCAGCGTGCCAGGGACAGGCCCGAACACTGAAGCTTTCTTT. Translation: CSVPGTGPNTEAFF.

The V call is TRBV2, the J call TRBJ1-4; the match to TRBD1 covers 7 bases. This CDR3 comprises 16 residues. V shed 5 bases and J 7 bases; nucleotides not matched to a gene: 13. Germline-derived CDR1 and CDR2 are SNHLY and FYNNEI. In DNA form, the CDR3 reads TGTGCCAGCAGTAGACAGGGTGGTTGGTATCGTGAAAAACTGTTTTTT. Protein: CASSRQGGWYREKLFF.

The chain employs TRBV7-9 and TRBJ2-1; D is unresolved. From germline, CDR1 is SEHNR and CDR2 FQNEAQ (reference sequence). The CDR3 runs to 16 residues. V was pared by 5 bases and J by 0 bases, with 14 bases between. CDR3 in DNA: TGTGCCAGCAGCCCGGTTTGGGCGGACTCCTACAATGAGCAGTTCTTC. It translates to CASSPVWADSYNEQFF.

This chain uses TRBV10-1 with TRBJ2-1; D not resolved. The CDR3 consists of 16 residues. CDR1 and CDR2 from the germline V gene are WNHNN and SYGVQD (reference sequence). Trimming took off 2 bases at V and 4 bases at J, with 15 bases between the two ends. In nucleotides, the CDR3 is TGCGCCAGCAGTGAGGGAGACCAGAGACCTTACAATGAGCAGTTCTTC. Translation: CASSEGDQRPYNEQFF.

The chain has TRBV5-6 and TRBJ1-4; D is undetermined. CDR3 length equals 16 residues. Trimming took off 1 base at V and 8 bases at J, with 18 bases between the two ends. The germline V gene encodes CDR1 SGHDT and CDR2 YYEEEE. CDR3 region: CASSLLGTRMREKLFF. As DNA, the CDR3 is TGTGCCAGCAGCTTGTTGGGTACAAGGATGCGGGAAAAACTGTTTTTT.

The chain couples TRBV2 to TRBJ2-1; TRBD1 aligns across 9 bases. The CDR3 length is 16 residues. Looked up from germline, CDR1 is SNHLY and CDR2 is FYNNEI. V lost 10 bases and J lost 7; bases outside the gene matches: 17. In DNA form, the CDR3 reads TGTGCCAACGCATTCGACGGACAGGGGAAGCGGAATGAGCAGTTCTTC. As protein: CANAFDGQGKRNEQFF.

There are a few counts of this clonotype. This chain uses TRBV5-4 with TRBJ2-7; TRBD2 aligns across 7 bases. Trimming removed 5 bases from V and 0 bases from J; junction bases left unmatched: 8. Germline values: CDR1 SGHNT, CDR2 YYREEE (reference sequence). The CDR3 is 15 residues long. This CDR3 is CASSSGTTSSYEQYF. CDR3 coding DNA: TGTGCCAGCAGTTCCGGGACTACCAGCTCCTACGAGCAGTACTTC.

The chain employs TRBV2 and TRBJ2-7; weak D call: TRBD1 (6 bases). V lost 3 bases, J lost 2 bases, and 14 bases lay in between. Looked up from germline, CDR1 is SNHLY and CDR2 is FYNNEI. CDR3 size: 15 residues. The CDR3 protein is CASSDRGGAAYEQYF. The CDR3 bases are TGTGCCAGCAGTGATAGAGGGGGAGCGGCCTACGAGCAGTACTTC. Full variable domain (rest looked up from reference TRBV2 and TRBJ2-7): EPEVTQTPSHQVTQMGQEVILRCVPISNHLYFYWYRQILGQKVEFLVSFYNNEISEKSEIFDDQFSVERPDGSNFTLKIRSTKLEDSAMYFCASSDRGGAAYEQYFGPGTRLTVT.

This clonotype occurred many times. The chain uses TRBV4-1 and TRBJ2-7; TRBD1 might be the D (6 bases). Trimming shortened V by 0 bases and J by 6 bases, and 15 bases separated the two germline ends. This CDR3 is 15 amino acids long. The germline V gene has CDR1 MGHRA and CDR2 YSYEKL. In DNA, the CDR3 is TGCGCCAGCAGCCAAGAGGGACATTCGCCGGGCGAGCAGTACTTC. It encodes CASSQEGHSPGEQYF.

The CDR3, as DNA: TGTGCCAGCAGTGTGACCCTGGGAGGTGAGCTGTTTTTT. Its translation is CASSVTLGGELFF. The rearrangement links TRBV27 to TRBJ2-2, with D possibly TRBD2 on 6 matching bases. The CDR3 consists of 13 residues. Trimming cost V 5 bases and J 11 bases, with 15 bases left between them. From germline, CDR1 is MNHEY and CDR2 SMNVEV (reference sequence).

The genes are TRBV28 and TRBJ2-7; perhaps D is TRBD1 or TRBD2 (5 bases each). V lost 5 bases and J 0 bases, leaving 11 bases between the germline ends. This CDR3 spans 14 amino acids. Germline CDR1 reads MDHEN; CDR2 reads SYDVKM. The CDR3 here is CASSPRGLSYEQYF. DNA for the CDR3: TGTGCCAGCAGTCCTCGGGGCCTCTCCTACGAGCAGTACTTC. The variable domain in full, completed from reference TRBV28 and TRBJ2-7, reads DVKVTQSSRYLVKRTGEKVFLECVQDMDHENMFWYRQDPGLGLRLIYFSYDVKMKEKGDIPEGYSVSREKKERFSLILESASTNQTSMYLCASSPRGLSYEQYFGPGTRLTVT.

The CDR3 spells CATRRGVEQYF. The CDR3 bases are TGTGCCACCCGGAGGGGGGTGGAGCAGTACTTC. This rearrangement joins TRBV28 to TRBJ2-7, with D possibly being TRBD1 or TRBD2 (6 bases each). Trimming took off 10 bases at V and 7 bases at J, with 14 bases between the two ends. There are 11 residues in the CDR3. CDR1 is MDHEN, CDR2 SYDVKM, per germline.

V and J are TRBV5-5 and TRBJ2-5; TRBD1 might be the D (6 bases). The germline gives CDR1 SGHKS, CDR2 YYEKEE (reference sequence). The CDR3 length is 14 residues. Deletions cut 0 bases from V and 5 bases from J, with 11 bases between. CDR3 nucleotides: TGTGCCAGCAGCTTGGAAGGGGGTAGGGAGACCCAGTACTTC. Its protein product is CASSLEGGRETQYF.

This chain uses TRBV4-1 with TRBJ1-6, with unresolved D. The CDR3 is 15 residues long. Trimming stripped 1 base from V and 5 bases from J, with 9 bases between. Germline V gene sequence: CDR1 MGHRA, CDR2 YSYEKL. The CDR3 nucleotides read TGCGCCAGCAGCCAAGCTACTGGAAATAATTCACCCCTCCACTTT. It translates to CASSQATGNNSPLHF.

The chain employs TRBV6-1 and TRBJ1-6; 12 bases map to TRBD1. Trimming took 8 bases from V and 5 from J; bases not matched to a gene: 7. The CDR3 spans 16 residues. The germline CDR1 and CDR2 sequences are MNHNS and SASEGT. CDR3 sequence: CASRRDRGLDNSPLHF. The CDR3 DNA is TGTGCCAGCCGCAGGGACAGGGGGCTGGATAATTCACCCCTCCACTTT.

The gene calls are TRBV5-4 and TRBJ1-3; D is ambiguous. Germline V gene lookup returns CDR1 SGHNT and CDR2 YYREEE (reference sequence). Trimming cost V 2 bases and J 4 bases, with 16 bases left between them. This CDR3 comprises 16 residues. This CDR3 is CASSFSGNQIGNTIYF. Here the CDR3 DNA reads TGTGCCAGCAGCTTTTCCGGGAACCAGATCGGAAACACCATATATTTT.

V and J are TRBV15 and TRBJ2-2; perhaps TRBD2 as D (6 bases). The ends were cut back, 2 bases at V and 1 base at J, with 11 bases in the middle. Germline assignment: CDR1 LNHNV and CDR2 YYDKDF (reference sequence). This CDR3 is 16 amino acids long. Here the CDR3 DNA reads TGTGCCACCAGCAGACTGGCTAGCGAGAACACCGGGGAGCTGTTTTTT. It codes for CATSRLASENTGELFF.

To note about this clonotype: One junction end does not reproduce the germline sequence, and a read error may be involved. This chain uses TRBV19 with TRBJ1-5; perhaps TRBD1 as D (6 bases). Germline V gene sequence: CDR1 LNHDA, CDR2 SQIVND (reference sequence). The CDR3 spans 16 residues. CDR3 sequence (DNA): TGTGCCAGTAGCCCGATGGGGGGGGCCGGCAATCAACCCCAGCATTTT. Protein sequence: CASSPMGGAGNQPQHF.

The chain has TRBV11-2 and TRBJ2-5; D tentatively fits TRBD1 or TRBD2 (5 bases each). Germline V gene sequence: CDR1 SGHAT, CDR2 FQNNGV. The CDR3 sequence is 17 residues long. Trimming cost V 3 bases and J 5 bases, with 22 bases left between them. This CDR3 reads CASSLSSRGGAGETQYF. The CDR3, as DNA: TGTGCCAGCAGCTTGTCTTCTCGGGGTGGGGCTGGCGAGACCCAGTACTTC.

V and J are TRBV5-1 and TRBJ2-7, with 10 bases identical to TRBD1. Trimming cost V 6 bases and J 2 bases; bases outside gene matches: 5. The CDR3 runs to 14 residues. CDR1 and CDR2 from the germline V gene are SGHRS and YFSETQ. The CDR3 loop is CASNAGTGAYEQYF. CDR3 nucleotides: TGCGCCAGCAACGCCGGGACAGGGGCCTACGAGCAGTACTTC.

The CDR3 spells CASSSQDGYTF. The CDR3 bases are TGCGCCAGCAGCTCGCAAGATGGCTACACCTTC. The V call is TRBV5-1, the J call TRBJ1-2; no clear D. CDR1 and CDR2 (germline): SGHRS, YFSETQ. The CDR3 consists of 11 residues. Between the trimmed V and J ends, which lost 3 bases and 6 bases, there was a span of 6 bases.

The CDR3 region has the DNA TGTGCCAGCACCTTGCCGGGACAGGTAAATGAGCAGTTCTTC. This gives the protein CASTLPGQVNEQFF. The chain couples TRBV11-2 to TRBJ2-1; 8 nucleotides align to TRBD1. Per germline, CDR1 SGHAT and CDR2 FQNNGV. Trimming took 7 bases from V and 7 from J; bases not matched to a gene: 9. The CDR3 covers 14 residues.

The chain employs TRBV9 and TRBJ2-1; D unresolved. The CDR3 spans 13 residues. V gave up 2 bases and J gave up 5 bases, with 8 bases separating them. Germline V gene lookup returns CDR1 SGDLS and CDR2 YYNGEE. The CDR3 DNA reads TGTGCCAGCAGCGTCGACGGAGACAATGAGCAGTTCTTC. The encoded protein is CASSVDGDNEQFF.

The V gene is TRBV27, the J gene TRBJ1-1; tentatively, D is TRBD1 (5 bases). The V and J ends lost 0 bases and 1 base respectively, with 9 bases between them. CDR1 MNHEY and CDR2 SMNVEV come from the germline V gene (reference sequence). There are 15 residues in the CDR3. CDR3 amino acids: CASSLSGGRNTEAFF. Here the CDR3 DNA reads TGTGCCAGCAGTTTATCCGGGGGACGGAACACTGAAGCTTTCTTT.

V usage is TRBV20-1 and J usage is TRBJ2-2; perhaps TRBD1 as D (5 bases). V dropped 4 bases and J dropped 7 bases, with 10 bases sitting between them. Looked up from germline, CDR1 is DFQATT and CDR2 is SNEGSKA (reference sequence). This CDR3 is 12 amino acids long. The CDR3 here is CSAKGAVGELFF. Here the CDR3 DNA reads TGCAGTGCTAAAGGGGCGGTCGGGGAGCTGTTTTTT.

The CDR3 region has the DNA TGTGCCAGCACCCTGCGGCCAGGGGACGACGAGCAGTACTTC. Amino acid sequence: CASTLRPGDDEQYF. The gene calls are TRBV7-6 and TRBJ2-7; D possibly corresponds to TRBD1 (6 bases). The CDR3 runs 14 residues. V lost 7 bases, J lost 5 bases, and 18 bases lay in between. The germline CDR1 and CDR2 sequences are SGHVS and FNYEAQ.

J is TRBJ2-7 and V is TRBV30; 8 bases fit TRBD2. Germline CDR1 reads GTSNPN; CDR2 reads SVGIG (reference sequence). The CDR3 runs to 14 residues. J gave up 2 bases and V 1 base, and 4 bases lay outside the gene matches. For the CDR3, the DNA is TGTGCCTGGAGTGACGAGCGGGGGACCTACGAGCAGTACTTC. It is translated as CAWSDERGTYEQYF. Full variable domain (remainder filled in from reference TRBV30 and TRBJ2-7): SQTIHQWPATLVQPVGSPLSLECTVEGTSNPNLYWYRQAAGRGLQLLFYSVGIGQISSEVPQNLSASRPQDRQFILSSKKLLLSDSGFYLCAWSDERGTYEQYFGPGTRLTVT.

This chain joins TRBV11-2 and TRBJ2-7, with D perhaps matching TRBD1 or TRBD2 (5 bases each). The germline V gene has CDR1 SGHAT and CDR2 FQNNGV. V was pared by 4 bases and J by 3 bases, with 19 bases between. This CDR3 region has 16 residues. The CDR3 coding sequence is TGTGCCAGCAGCTCTTCTCGTAGCGACAGAGACTACGAGCAGTACTTC. Encoded protein: CASSSSRSDRDYEQYF.

The chain recombines TRBV5-5 with TRBJ1-3; D uncertain. Germline CDR1 SGHKS, CDR2 YYEKEE (reference sequence). CDR3 size: 13 residues. With 4 bases removed from V and 2 bases from J, the gap between germline ends came to 7 bases. The CDR3 here is CASSPVAGNTIYF. CDR3 nucleotide sequence: TGTGCCAGCAGCCCCGTCGCTGGAAACACCATATATTTT.

V and J are TRBV12-3 or TRBV12-4 and TRBJ2-1; no clear D. Trimming removed 7 bases at V and 4 bases at J, with 5 bases between. This CDR3 comprises 11 residues. DNA for the CDR3: TGTGCCAGCACCGAATACAATGAGCAGTTCTTC. Translated, it gives CASTEYNEQFF.

The J gene is TRBJ1-1, the V gene TRBV4-1; no definite D call. V was trimmed by 1 base and J by 1 base, leaving 10 bases between them. The CDR3 totals 15 residues. CDR1 is MGHRA and CDR2 is YSYEKL in the germline V gene. CDR3 sequence: CASSQGWAGNTEAFF. The CDR3 coding sequence is TGCGCCAGCAGCCAAGGTTGGGCAGGGAACACTGAAGCTTTCTTT.